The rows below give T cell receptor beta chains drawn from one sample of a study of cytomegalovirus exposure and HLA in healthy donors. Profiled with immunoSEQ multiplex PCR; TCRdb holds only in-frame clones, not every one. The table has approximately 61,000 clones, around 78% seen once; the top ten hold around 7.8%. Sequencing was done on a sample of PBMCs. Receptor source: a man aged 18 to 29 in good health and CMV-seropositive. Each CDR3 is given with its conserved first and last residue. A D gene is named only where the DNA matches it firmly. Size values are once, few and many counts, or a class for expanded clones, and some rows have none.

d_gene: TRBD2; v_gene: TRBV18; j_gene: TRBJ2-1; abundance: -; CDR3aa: CASSPSGRSGNEQFF
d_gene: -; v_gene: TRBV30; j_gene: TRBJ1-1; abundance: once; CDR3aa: CAWSGLTGLNTEAFF
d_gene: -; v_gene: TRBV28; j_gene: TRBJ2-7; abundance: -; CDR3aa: CASSFSTGYEQYF
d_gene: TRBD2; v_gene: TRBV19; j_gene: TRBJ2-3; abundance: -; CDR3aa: CASSRGLAGTDTQYF
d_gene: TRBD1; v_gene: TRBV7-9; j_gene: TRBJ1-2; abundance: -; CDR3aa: CASSTGQGDNGYTF
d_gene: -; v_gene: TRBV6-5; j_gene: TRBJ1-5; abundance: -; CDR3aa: CASSYVFTGGQPQHF
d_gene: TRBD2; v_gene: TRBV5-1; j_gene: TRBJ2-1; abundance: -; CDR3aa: CASSLEKAGDYNEQFF
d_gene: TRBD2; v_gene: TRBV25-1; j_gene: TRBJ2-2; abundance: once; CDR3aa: CASSLPGGAGELFF
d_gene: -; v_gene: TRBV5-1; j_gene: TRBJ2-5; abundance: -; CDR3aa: CASSFTGQETQYF
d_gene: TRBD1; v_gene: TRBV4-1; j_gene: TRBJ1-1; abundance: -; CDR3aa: CASSQDRAGGLTEAFF
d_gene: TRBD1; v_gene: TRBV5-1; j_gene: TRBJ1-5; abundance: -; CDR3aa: CASSSSGGEGQPQHF
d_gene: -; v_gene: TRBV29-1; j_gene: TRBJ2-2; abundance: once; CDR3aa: CSVEFAPGTGELFF
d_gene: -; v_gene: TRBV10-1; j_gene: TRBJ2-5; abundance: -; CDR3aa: CASSEGGRGTQYF
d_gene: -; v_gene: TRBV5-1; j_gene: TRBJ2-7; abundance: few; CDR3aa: CASSPDGQPTYEQYF
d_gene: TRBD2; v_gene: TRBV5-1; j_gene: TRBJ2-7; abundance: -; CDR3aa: CASSIAGGSYEQYF
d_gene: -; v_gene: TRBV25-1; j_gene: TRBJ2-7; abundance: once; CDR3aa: CASTGTGLYEQYF
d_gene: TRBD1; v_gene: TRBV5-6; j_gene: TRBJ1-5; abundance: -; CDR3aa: CASSQGDTNQPQHF
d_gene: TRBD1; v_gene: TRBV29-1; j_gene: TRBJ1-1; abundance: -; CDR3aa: CSVGAGGNTEAFF
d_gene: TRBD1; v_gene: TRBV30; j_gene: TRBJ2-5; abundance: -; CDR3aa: CAWSGTGGAWETQYF
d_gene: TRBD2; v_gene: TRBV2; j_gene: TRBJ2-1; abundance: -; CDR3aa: CASTLLAGGNYNEQFF
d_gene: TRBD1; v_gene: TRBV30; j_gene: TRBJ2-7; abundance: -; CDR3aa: CAWSAGTGYEQYF
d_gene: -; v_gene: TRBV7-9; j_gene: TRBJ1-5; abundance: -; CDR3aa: CASQAGVGNQPQHF
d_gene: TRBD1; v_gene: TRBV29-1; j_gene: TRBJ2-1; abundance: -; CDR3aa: CSVDGTGLYNEQFF
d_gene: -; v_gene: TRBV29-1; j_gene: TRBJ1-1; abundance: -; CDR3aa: CSVVLGQANTEAFF
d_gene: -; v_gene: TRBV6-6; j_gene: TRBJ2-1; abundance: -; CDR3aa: CASSYAGPHNEQFF
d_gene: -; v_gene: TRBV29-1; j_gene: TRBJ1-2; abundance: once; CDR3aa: CSVEFPGGRGYTF
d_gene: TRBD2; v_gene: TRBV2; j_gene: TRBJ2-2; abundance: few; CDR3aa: CASGTSGNTGELFF
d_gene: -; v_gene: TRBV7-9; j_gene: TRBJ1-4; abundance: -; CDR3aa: CASSLSVYEKLFF
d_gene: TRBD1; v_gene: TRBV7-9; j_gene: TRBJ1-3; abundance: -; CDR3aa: CASSSAGQGNTIYF
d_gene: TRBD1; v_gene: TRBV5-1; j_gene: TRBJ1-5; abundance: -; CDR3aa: CASSLGSGGESQPQHF